This T cell receptor (beta chain) derives from a study of blood T cell repertoires in COVID-19 (dated by TCRdb to the early 2020s). Regarding the complete study: Samples covering the acute and convalescent phases of COVID-19 were provided by collaborators in the United States, Italy and Spain. Nearly every sample came with metadata listing a de-identified subject ID, COVID-19 status, age in years and sex. The repertoires were released in a freely available public database intended as a resource for research on the immune response to SARS-CoV-2. Where HLA class I and class II types were available, the types were taken from metadata supplied by the sample provider, not from assay-based typing. The prospective study material was composed of cDNA or gDNA derived from T cells, B-cell-depleted T cells, or PBMCs. The samples were drawn from two sources: the first 160 participants of the ongoing ImmuneRACE study, and 1,000 to 1,500 subjects contributed by 6 global collaborators. Subjects who had been exposed to COVID-19, were actively infected with it, or had recovered from it provided the deeply sampled blood TCRbeta repertoires that made up the dataset. Study-level results and caveats: The amount of clinical and demographic metadata varied by source and participant and was provided uncurated.

The immunoSEQ Assay, a bias-controlled multiplex PCR, was used to amplify TCRbeta CDR3 regions from genomic DNA. Regarding the original processing steps: The number of nucleated cells in each sample was estimated by amplification of reference gene primers within the assay. To quantify the absolute abundance of each unique TCRbeta CDR3 rearrangement, sequence reads were collapsed and filtered. For each sample, productive Simpson clonality was calculated as the square root of Simpson's diversity index over productive rearrangements. TCRdb carries this immuneACCESS record with in-frame sequences only. Its versions omit some clonotypes, under half of them owing to an unresolved V gene in the studies checked, with the rest unexplained. V, J and clone size derive from that table, while D and trimming were established from the DNA sequence. The sample table shows hundreds of thousands of clones, and around 87% are seen once. In total, the top ten clones hold 1% to 1.5% of the sample.

Comments on this clone: What antigen it recognizes has not been identified. No base quality information exists; no much larger clone differs at one position.

The CDR3 covers 14 residues, taking in both the cysteine and the phenylalanine. CDR3 DNA only is kept here, 42 bases in frame from base 1. Trimming removed 4 bases from V and 8 bases from J, leaving 13 bases between the germline ends. Looking up the germline V gene yields CDR1 SGHDT and CDR2 YYEEEE. Whole blood was collected in K2EDTA tubes by collaborating institutions according to the institutions' own protocols. For TCRbeta analysis, collaborator samples were shipped as frozen whole blood, as isolated PBMCs, or as DNA extracted from either sample type. The V and J segments used are TRBV5-6 and TRBJ1-6; the D segment could be TRBD1, given 5 matching bases. The TCR comes from a man aged 65 to 85 with acute or convalescent COVID-19. The sample consisted of peripheral blood. The CDR3 here reads CASSKDREYSPLHF. The DNA reads TGTGCCAGCAGCAAAGACAGAGAGTATTCACCCCTCCACTTT. The CDR3, completed at both ends by the reference TRBV5-6 and TRBJ1-6 genes, gives the full variable domain DAGVTQSPTHLIKTRGQQVTLRCSPKSGHDTVSWYQQALGQGPQFIFQYYEEEERQRGNFPDRFSGHQFPNYSSELNVNALLLGDSALYLCASSKDREYSPLHFGNGTRLTVT.